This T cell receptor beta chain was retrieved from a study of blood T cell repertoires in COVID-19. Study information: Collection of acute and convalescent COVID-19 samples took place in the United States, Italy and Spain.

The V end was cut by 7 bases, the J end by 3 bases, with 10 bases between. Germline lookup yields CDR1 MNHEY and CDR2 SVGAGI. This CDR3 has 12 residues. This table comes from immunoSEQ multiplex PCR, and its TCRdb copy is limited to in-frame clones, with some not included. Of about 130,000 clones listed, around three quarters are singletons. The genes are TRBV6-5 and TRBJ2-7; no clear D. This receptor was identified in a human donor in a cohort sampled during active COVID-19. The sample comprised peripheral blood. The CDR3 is CASTDTFYEQYF. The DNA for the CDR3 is TGTGCCAGCACCGACACGTTCTACGAGCAGTACTTC.